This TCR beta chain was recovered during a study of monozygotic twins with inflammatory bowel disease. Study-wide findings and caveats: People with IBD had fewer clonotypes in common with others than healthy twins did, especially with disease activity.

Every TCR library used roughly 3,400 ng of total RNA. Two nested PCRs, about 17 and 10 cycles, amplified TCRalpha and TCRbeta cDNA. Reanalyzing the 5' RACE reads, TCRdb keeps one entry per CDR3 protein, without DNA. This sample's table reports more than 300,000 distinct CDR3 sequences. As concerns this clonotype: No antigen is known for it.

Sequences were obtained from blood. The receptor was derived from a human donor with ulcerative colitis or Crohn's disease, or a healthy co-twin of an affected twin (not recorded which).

This CDR3 is CSARDFQYGVFAYEQYF. The chain couples TRBV20-1 to TRBJ2-7. Germline loops: CDR1 DFQATT, CDR2 SNEGSKA (reference sequence). The CDR3 is 17 amino acids.